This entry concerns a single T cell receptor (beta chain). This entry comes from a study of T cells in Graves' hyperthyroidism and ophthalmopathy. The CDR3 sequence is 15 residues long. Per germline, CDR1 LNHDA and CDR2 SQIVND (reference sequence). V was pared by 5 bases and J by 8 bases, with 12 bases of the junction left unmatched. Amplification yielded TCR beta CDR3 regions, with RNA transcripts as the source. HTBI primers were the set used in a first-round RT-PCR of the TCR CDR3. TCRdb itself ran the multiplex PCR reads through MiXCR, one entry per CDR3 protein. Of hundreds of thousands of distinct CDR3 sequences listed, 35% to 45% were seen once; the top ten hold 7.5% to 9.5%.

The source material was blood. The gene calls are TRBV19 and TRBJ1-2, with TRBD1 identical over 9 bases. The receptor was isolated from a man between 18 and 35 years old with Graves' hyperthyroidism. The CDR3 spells CASSFEDRGLSGYTF. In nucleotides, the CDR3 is TGTGCCAGTAGTTTTGAAGACAGGGGGTTGAGCGGCTACACCTTC. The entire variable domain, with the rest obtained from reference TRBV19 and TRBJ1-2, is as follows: DGGITQSPKYLFRKEGQNVTLSCEQNLNHDAMYWYRQDPGQGLRLIYYSQIVNDFQKGDIAEGYSVSREKKESFPLTVTSAQKNPTAFYLCASSFEDRGLSGYTFGSGTRLTVV.